This entry lists 8 T cell receptor beta chains sequenced from one sample in a study of vaccination and CD4 T cells after COVID-19. The Oncomine TCR Beta short-read assay sequenced DNA from cultured CD4+ T cells. Each CDR3 protein is one row after TCRdb ran MiXCR on the PCR reads. The sample consists of fewer than 15,000 distinct CDR3 sequences, around 50% of them appearing once. Treatment noted: 10-day PBMC culture with coronavirus spike peptide pools or control peptides (ViraFEST assay). These receptors lack a known antigen. The source material was CD4+ T cells from blood, cultured in vitro. These receptors were collected from a human donor who had recovered from COVID-19.

The chain carries TRBV3-1 and TRBJ1-5, with D possibly matching TRBD1 (6 bases). Germline CDR1 and CDR2: LGHDT and YNNKEL (reference sequence). The CDR3 totals 18 residues. With 4 bases removed from V and 1 base from J, the gap between germline ends came to 20 bases. The CDR3 DNA follows: TGTGCCAGCAGCCTTACTTTTGGGGGGCTTGTAAGCAATCAGCCCCAGCATTTT. This sequence encodes CASSLTFGGLVSNQPQHF.

The J gene is TRBJ1-3, the V gene TRBV19; D not resolved. The length of the CDR3 is 15 residues. V lost 6 bases and J 0 bases, leaving 12 bases between the germline ends. The germline gives CDR1 LNHDA, CDR2 SQIVND (reference sequence). The CDR3 loop is CASSMYSRSGNTIYF. The CDR3 region has the DNA TGTGCCAGTAGCATGTACAGTCGCTCTGGAAACACCATATATTTT. The full variable domain, its missing parts supplied by reference TRBV19 and TRBJ1-3, is DGGITQSPKYLFRKEGQNVTLSCEQNLNHDAMYWYRQDPGQGLRLIYYSQIVNDFQKGDIAEGYSVSREKKESFPLTVTSAQKNPTAFYLCASSMYSRSGNTIYFGEGSWLTVV.

This chain links TRBV20-1 with TRBJ1-2; D gene uncertain. V shed 0 bases and J shed 0 bases, with 11 bases lying between them. This CDR3 is 15 amino acids long. Germline V gene sequence: CDR1 DFQATT, CDR2 SNEGSKA (reference sequence). For the CDR3, the DNA is TGCAGTGCTAGAGATTTATTCGGGACTAACTATGGCTACACCTTC. It is translated as CSARDLFGTNYGYTF.

The chain couples TRBV6-1 to TRBJ2-1; D is perhaps TRBD2 (5 bases). With 8 bases removed from V and 0 bases from J, the gap between germline ends came to 11 bases. Germline V gives CDR1 MNHNS, CDR2 SASEGT. The CDR3 contains 14 residues. This CDR3 is CASGVDYSYNEQFF. The CDR3 DNA is TGTGCCAGCGGGGTAGACTACTCCTACAATGAGCAGTTCTTC.

This clonotype was recorded only once. The chain recombines TRBV6-1 with TRBJ2-7; perhaps TRBD1 as D (5 bases). This CDR3 contains 15 residues. V was pared by 3 bases and J by 7 bases, with 19 bases between. CDR1 MNHNS and CDR2 SASEGT come from the germline V gene. CDR3 loop: CASSDRQYAQAEQYF. CDR3 in DNA: TGTGCCAGCAGTGATAGGCAGTATGCACAGGCGGAGCAGTACTTC.

This clonotype appeared a few times. The chain employs TRBV20-1 and TRBJ1-1; D is possibly TRBD1 (6 bases). V lost 0 bases and J lost 2, with 7 bases in between. Germline V gives CDR1 DFQATT, CDR2 SNEGSKA (reference sequence). The CDR3 has 13 residues. CDR3 sequence (DNA): TGCAGTGCTAGAGAGGACAGAAACACTGAAGCTTTCTTT. It encodes CSAREDRNTEAFF.

About this clonotype itself: The junction differs from germline at one of its ends, possibly a read error. The chain uses TRBV7-2 and TRBJ2-7, with 11 positions matching TRBD2. Germline V gives CDR1 SGHTA, CDR2 FQGNSA. There are 17 residues in the CDR3. The CDR3 nucleotides are TGTGCCGGCAGCTTGAAGCTGACTAGCGGGGACCTTTACGAGCAGTACTTC. Translation gives CAGSLKLTSGDLYEQYF.

A few counts support this clonotype. This chain connects TRBV20-1 to TRBJ1-4; 8 positions agree with TRBD1. CDR1 and CDR2 from the germline V gene are DFQATT and SNEGSKA (reference sequence). This CDR3 has 15 residues. Trimming at V came to 5 bases and at J to 7 bases, leaving 12 bases not matched to a gene. CDR3 sequence reads: CSASPRQGLGEKLFF. CDR3 sequence (DNA): TGCAGTGCTTCCCCTCGACAGGGGCTCGGTGAAAAACTGTTTTTT.